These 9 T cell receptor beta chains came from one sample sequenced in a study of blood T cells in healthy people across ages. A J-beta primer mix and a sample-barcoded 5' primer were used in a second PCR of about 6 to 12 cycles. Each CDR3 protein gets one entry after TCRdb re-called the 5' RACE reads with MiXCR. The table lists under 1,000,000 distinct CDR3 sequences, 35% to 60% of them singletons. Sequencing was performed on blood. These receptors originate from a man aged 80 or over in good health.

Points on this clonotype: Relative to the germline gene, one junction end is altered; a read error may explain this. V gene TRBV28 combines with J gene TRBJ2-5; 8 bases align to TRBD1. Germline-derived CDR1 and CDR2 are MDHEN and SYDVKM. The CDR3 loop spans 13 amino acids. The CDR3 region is CAGRWTGRETQYF. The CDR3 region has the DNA TGTGCCGGCAGATGGACAGGGAGAGAGACCCAGTACTTC. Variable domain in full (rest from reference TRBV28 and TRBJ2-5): DVKVTQSSRYLVKRTGEKVFLECVQDMDHENMFWYRQDPGLGLRLIYFSYDVKMKEKGDIPEGYSVSREKKERFSLILESASTNQTSMYLCAGRWTGRETQYFGPGTRLLVL.

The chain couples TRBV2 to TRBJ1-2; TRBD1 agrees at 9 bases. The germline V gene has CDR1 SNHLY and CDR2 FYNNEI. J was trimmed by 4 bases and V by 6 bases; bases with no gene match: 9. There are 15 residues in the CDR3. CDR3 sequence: CASSRQGENGYGYTF. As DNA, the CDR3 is TGTGCCAGCAGCCGACAGGGGGAGAACGGCTATGGCTACACCTTC. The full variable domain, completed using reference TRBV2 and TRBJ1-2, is EPEVTQTPSHQVTQMGQEVILRCVPISNHLYFYWYRQILGQKVEFLVSFYNNEISEKSEIFDDQFSVERPDGSNFTLKIRSTKLEDSAMYFCASSRQGENGYGYTFGSGTRLTVV.

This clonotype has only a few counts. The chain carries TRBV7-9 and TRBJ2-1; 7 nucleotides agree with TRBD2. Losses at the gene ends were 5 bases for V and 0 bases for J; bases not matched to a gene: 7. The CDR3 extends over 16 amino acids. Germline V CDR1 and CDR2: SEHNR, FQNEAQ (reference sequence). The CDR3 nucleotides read TGTGCCAGCAGCCATCCTAGCGGCAGCTCCTACAATGAGCAGTTCTTC. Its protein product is CASSHPSGSSYNEQFF.

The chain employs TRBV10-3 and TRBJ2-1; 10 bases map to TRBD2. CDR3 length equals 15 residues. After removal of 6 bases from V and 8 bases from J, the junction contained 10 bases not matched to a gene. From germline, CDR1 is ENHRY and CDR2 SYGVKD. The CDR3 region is CAISRTSGVGDEQFF. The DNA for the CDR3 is TGTGCCATCAGCCGCACTAGCGGGGTAGGGGATGAGCAGTTCTTC.

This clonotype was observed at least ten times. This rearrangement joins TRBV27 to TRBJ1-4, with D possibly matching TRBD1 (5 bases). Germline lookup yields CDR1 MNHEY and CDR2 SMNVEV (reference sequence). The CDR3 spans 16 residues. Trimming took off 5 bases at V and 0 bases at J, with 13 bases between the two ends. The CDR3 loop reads CASSPRRGATNEKLFF. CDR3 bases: TGTGCCAGCAGTCCACGACGGGGGGCAACTAATGAAAAACTGTTTTTT. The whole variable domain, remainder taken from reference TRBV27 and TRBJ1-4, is EAQVTQNPRYLITVTGKKLTVTCSQNMNHEYMSWYRQDPGLGLRQIYYSMNVEVTDKGDVPEGYKVSRKEKRNFPLILESPSPNQTSLYFCASSPRRGATNEKLFFGSGTQLSVL.

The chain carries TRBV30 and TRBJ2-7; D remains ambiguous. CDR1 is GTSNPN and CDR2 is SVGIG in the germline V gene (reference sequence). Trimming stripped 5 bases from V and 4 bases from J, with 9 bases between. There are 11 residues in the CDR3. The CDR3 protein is CAWGPSYEQYF. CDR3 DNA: TGTGCCTGGGGCCCCTCTTACGAGCAGTACTTC. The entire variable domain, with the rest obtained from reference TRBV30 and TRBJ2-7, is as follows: SQTIHQWPATLVQPVGSPLSLECTVEGTSNPNLYWYRQAAGRGLQLLFYSVGIGQISSEVPQNLSASRPQDRQFILSSKKLLLSDSGFYLCAWGPSYEQYFGPGTRLTVT.

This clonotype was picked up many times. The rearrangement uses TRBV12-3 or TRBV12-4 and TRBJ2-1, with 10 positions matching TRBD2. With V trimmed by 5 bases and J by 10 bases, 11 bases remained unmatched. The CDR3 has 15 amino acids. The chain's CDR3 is CASSPRSGRAGEQFF. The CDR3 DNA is TGTGCCAGCAGTCCTCGGAGCGGGAGGGCCGGGGAGCAGTTCTTC.

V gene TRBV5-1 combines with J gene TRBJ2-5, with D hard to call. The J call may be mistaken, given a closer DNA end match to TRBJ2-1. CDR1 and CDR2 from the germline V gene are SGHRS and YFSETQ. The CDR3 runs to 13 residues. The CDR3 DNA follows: TGCGCCAGCAGCTTGGCATCCCAAGAGACCCAGTTCTTC. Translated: CASSLASQETQFF.

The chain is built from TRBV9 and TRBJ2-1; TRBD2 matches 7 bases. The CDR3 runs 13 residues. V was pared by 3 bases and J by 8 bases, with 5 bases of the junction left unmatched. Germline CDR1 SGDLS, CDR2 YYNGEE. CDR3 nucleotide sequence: TGTGCCAGCAGCGGGGGGGGTCGGCATGAGCAGTTCTTC. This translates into CASSGGGRHEQFF. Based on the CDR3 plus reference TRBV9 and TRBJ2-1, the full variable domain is DSGVTQTPKHLITATGQRVTLRCSPRSGDLSVYWYQQSLDQGLQFLIQYYNGEERAKGNILERFSAQQFPDLHSELNLSSLELGDSALYFCASSGGGRHEQFFGPGTRLTVL.